The text below deals with one T cell receptor (beta chain). Its antigen is not identified. This entry belongs to a study of shared clonotypes between healthy human individuals. Across the whole study: The donor pool was made up of two women and three men aged 18 to 49. Findings and caveats of the study: Genetic and exposure-history diversity was limited by the few donors. Sampling used blood alone; tissue repertoires probably differ.

After removal of 5 bases from V and 7 bases from J, the junction contained 8 bases not matched to a gene. The germline V gene encodes CDR1 MRHNA and CDR2 SNTAGT. The CDR3 spans 14 residues. Genomic DNA belonging to each subset was distributed in equal measure over several immunoSEQ plates. Sequenced by immunoSEQ multiplex PCR; TCRdb stores in-frame clones only, minus some. Of fewer than 700,000 clones listed, around three quarters are singletons. The source of this sequence is a woman between 40 and 55 years old in good health. Some clones in this sample may be carry-over from other donors' samples. Source material: PBMCs. This sequence joins TRBV6-4 and TRBJ1-2; 9 bases map to TRBD1. The CDR3 DNA reads as TGTGCCAGCAGTCCCGGGACAGGGATCTTTGGCTACACCTTC. Its translation: CASSPGTGIFGYTF.